This T cell receptor beta chain was obtained from a study of cytomegalovirus exposure and HLA in healthy donors. Germline V lookup: CDR1 SGHDT, CDR2 YYEEEE. V lost 3 bases to trimming and J lost 4 bases; unmatched junction nucleotides: 3. The CDR3 is made up of 13 amino acids. Vbeta (60) and Jbeta (13) primers were used in the PCR. Data came from immunoSEQ multiplex PCR; TCRdb stores just in-frame clones and leaves some out. The data include 75,000 to 95,000 clones; the top ten clones carry approximately 4.6%. The sample comprised PBMCs. The receptor was derived from a man aged 30 to 39 in good health and CMV-seronegative. The chain has TRBV5-6 and TRBJ1-2, with 7 bases fitting TRBD1. The CDR3, as DNA: TGTGCCAGCAGCTCAGGACAGGCCTATGGCTACACCTTC. Translated: CASSSGQAYGYTF.